This T cell receptor beta chain was obtained from a study of T-cell memory formation after mild COVID-19. Study in general: TCR clusters largely stayed donor specific.

In regard to this clonotype: Its specificity is not known.

The CDR3 is made up of 14 amino acids. Germline V gene lookup returns CDR1 ENHRY and CDR2 SYGVKD. V was pared by 6 bases and J by 5 bases, with 4 bases of the junction left unmatched. Study results and caveats: CD4/CD8 balance characterized clones contracting day 15 to 85, and CD4+ skew characterized later expanders. Mainly in CM and EM were contracting CD4+ clones; CD8+ were in EMRA.

One entry per CDR3 protein, called by TCRdb with MiXCR from the 5' RACE reads. The sample contains 400,000 to 500,000 distinct CDR3 sequences, around 19% of which appear only once. V gene TRBV10-3 combines with J gene TRBJ2-2; 9 bases line up with TRBD1. This sequence was found in an adult woman who had mild COVID-19 (a few samples of this study predate the infection). Cell type and time point are not known. Sample: PBMCs or a T cell subset sorted from them (not recorded which). The CDR3 region is CAISLGQGTGELFF. The CDR3 DNA reads TGTGCCATCAGCCTCGGACAGGGGACCGGGGAGCTGTTTTTT.